This TCR beta chain was sequenced during a study of PD-1 blockade in mismatch repair-deficient tumors. Study in general: Enrolled about 2013-2016, patients had progressing, pretreated mismatch repair-deficient cancers of more than ten types.

Germline V gives CDR1 MNHEY, CDR2 SMNVEV (reference sequence). The CDR3 spans 15 residues. Trimming left V 3 bases short and J 1 base short, with 10 bases between. Here immunoSEQ multiplex PCR was the method, and the copy in TCRdb shows in-frame clones only, minus some. Of around 68,000 clones in the sample, around 73% were seen once. The specimen comprised peripheral blood, sampled 2 weeks after starting pembrolizumab. V and J are TRBV27 and TRBJ2-1; D assignment may be TRBD1 or TRBD2 (6 bases each). The receptor comes from an adult with mismatch repair-deficient cancer. CDR3 nucleotides: TGTGCCAGCAGTTTCGGGGGCCCTTCCTACAATGAGCAGTTCTTC. It is translated as CASSFGGPSYNEQFF.